This is a list of T cell receptor beta chains from one sample in a study of T cell repertoires in cytomegalovirus infection. TCRdb ran MiXCR on the reads and lists one entry per CDR3 protein. The data hold around 250,000 distinct CDR3 sequences, with over 15% observed a single time. The specimen sequenced was CD8+ T cells from PBMCs. The receptors derive from a human donor in good health (CMV status not recorded). Some clones in this sample may be carry-over from other donors' samples. CDR3s include the opening cysteine and the closing phenylalanine or tryptophan. The D gene is left open where the match is weak. Clone size, where shown, is once, few, many, or a class for clones that have expanded.

abundance: many; j_gene: TRBJ2-3; d_gene: -; v_gene: TRBV7-6; CDR3aa: CASSPRGGTDTQYF; CDR3nt: TGTGCCAGCAGCCCGAGGGGGGGCACAGATACGCAGTATTTT
abundance: few; j_gene: TRBJ2-7; d_gene: -; v_gene: TRBV10-3; CDR3aa: CAIGALGKTRDEQYF; CDR3nt: TGTGCCATCGGCGCCCTGGGAAAGACCAGGGACGAGCAGTACTTC
abundance: many; j_gene: TRBJ2-7; d_gene: -; v_gene: TRBV20-1; CDR3aa: CSARGRTVYEQYF; CDR3nt: TGCAGTGCTAGAGGTCGAACTGTCTACGAGCAGTACTTC
abundance: many; j_gene: TRBJ2-4; d_gene: TRBD1; v_gene: TRBV19; CDR3aa: CASSIRTRGRENIQYF; CDR3nt: TGTGCCAGTAGTATTCGCACCAGGGGGCGGGAAAACATTCAGTACTTC
abundance: many; j_gene: TRBJ2-4; d_gene: TRBD1; v_gene: TRBV28; CDR3aa: CASSDPRQGLTNIQYF; CDR3nt: TGTGCCAGCAGTGACCCCAGACAGGGTTTAACGAACATTCAGTACTTC
abundance: few; j_gene: TRBJ2-1; d_gene: -; v_gene: TRBV15; CDR3aa: CATSRDGAGPGNEQFF; CDR3nt: TGTGCCACCAGCAGAGATGGGGCGGGTCCGGGCAATGAGCAGTTCTTC
abundance: -; j_gene: TRBJ2-3; d_gene: TRBD2; v_gene: TRBV13; CDR3aa: CASSPRASSGASPPDTQYF; CDR3nt: TGTGCCAGCAGCCCTCGGGCTTCTAGCGGGGCTTCCCCCCCAGATACGCAGTATTTT
abundance: few; j_gene: TRBJ2-7; d_gene: -; v_gene: TRBV14; CDR3aa: CASSLLMGAYEQYF; CDR3nt: TGTGCCAGCAGCCTTTTGATGGGGGCCTACGAGCAGTACTTC
abundance: many; j_gene: TRBJ2-2; d_gene: -; v_gene: TRBV7-6; CDR3aa: CASSYGSHTGELFF; CDR3nt: TGTGCCAGCAGCTACGGTAGCCACACCGGGGAGCTGTTTTTT
abundance: many; j_gene: TRBJ1-3; d_gene: -; v_gene: TRBV12-5; CDR3aa: CASVGGRHSGNTIYF; CDR3nt: TGTGCTAGTGTCGGGGGACGTCACTCTGGAAACACCATATATTTT
abundance: -; j_gene: TRBJ1-1; d_gene: -; v_gene: TRBV11-1; CDR3aa: CASGASVATEAFF; CDR3nt: TGTGCCAGCGGCGCCTCGGTGGCCACTGAAGCTTTCTTT
abundance: once; j_gene: TRBJ1-1; d_gene: -; v_gene: TRBV6-2/TRBV6-3; CDR3aa: CASSYSTVPGNEAFF; CDR3nt: TGTGCCAGCAGTTACTCGACGGTGCCTGGGAACGAAGCTTTCTTT
abundance: -; j_gene: TRBJ2-5; d_gene: -; v_gene: TRBV6-2/TRBV6-3; CDR3aa: CASSYESSGETQYF; CDR3nt: TGTGCCAGCAGTTACGAGTCGTCGGGGGAGACCCAGTACTTC
abundance: many; j_gene: TRBJ2-7; d_gene: TRBD1; v_gene: TRBV7-6; CDR3aa: CASSLRSRGQNYEQYF; CDR3nt: TGTGCCAGCAGCTTACGGTCCAGGGGACAGAACTACGAGCAGTACTTC